This section outlines one TCR beta chain sequence together with its context. Its antigen is still unknown. There are no base qualities to consult, and no much larger clone falls within one base. The source of the sample is a study of blood T cell repertoires in COVID-19 (dated by TCRdb to the early 2020s). For the study in its entirety: Samples from collaborators originated in the United States, Italy and Spain and spanned both the acute and convalescent phases of COVID-19. The prospective study material was composed of cDNA or gDNA derived from T cells, B-cell-depleted T cells, or PBMCs. A freely available public database, intended as a resource for researchers studying the immune response to SARS-CoV-2, is where the repertoires were released. The sample metadata nearly always contained a de-identified subject ID, COVID-19 status, age in years and sex. The samples were drawn from the first 160 participants of the ongoing ImmuneRACE study and from roughly 1,300 subjects provided by 6 global collaborators. Where HLA class I and class II types were available, the types were taken from metadata supplied by the sample provider, not from assay-based typing. Subjects who had been exposed to COVID-19, were actively infected with it, or had recovered from it provided the deeply sampled blood TCRbeta repertoires that made up the dataset. Study-wide conclusions, independent of this receptor: How much clinical and demographic metadata was included differed by source and by participant, and the metadata was provided uncurated.

Collaborating institutions collected whole blood in K2EDTA tubes following their own protocols. For TCRbeta analysis, collaborator samples were shipped as frozen whole blood, as isolated PBMCs, or as DNA extracted from either sample type. V is trimmed back by 2 bases and J by 0 bases, and the junction contains 4 bases that no gene match accounts for. Measured from the cysteine to the phenylalanine, the CDR3 is 16 residues long. Of the read, only the CDR3 DNA is kept; its 48 bases are in frame from base 1. CDR1 is given as MNHEY and CDR2 as SVGAGI, both from the germline V gene. TCRbeta CDR3 regions were amplified from genomic DNA by means of the immunoSEQ Assay, a bias-controlled multiplex PCR. As for the original processing: Within the assay, amplification of reference gene primers was used to estimate how many nucleated cells each sample contained. To quantify the absolute abundance of each unique TCRbeta CDR3 rearrangement, sequence reads were collapsed and filtered. For each sample, productive Simpson clonality was calculated by taking the square root of Simpson's diversity index across productive rearrangements. This immuneACCESS table, as held by TCRdb, lists in-frame sequences with V and J called but not all clones. Of the missing ones, under half trace to an unresolved V gene in checked studies; the others have no known cause. V and J calls and clone size come straight from that table; D and trimming were deduced from the DNA. Within this sample are some 150,000 clones, with around four fifths of them counted one time only. The ten largest make up 2.5% to 3% of the sample.

The sequencing input was peripheral blood. This TCR was recovered from a woman in her thirties or forties with active or convalescent COVID-19. Recombination connected TRBV6-5 to TRBJ1-3; 7 of the junction bases match TRBD1. The CDR3 region has the sequence CASSYRAGGSGNTIYF. The bases are TGTGCCAGCAGTTACAGGGCAGGGGGCTCTGGAAACACCATATATTTT.